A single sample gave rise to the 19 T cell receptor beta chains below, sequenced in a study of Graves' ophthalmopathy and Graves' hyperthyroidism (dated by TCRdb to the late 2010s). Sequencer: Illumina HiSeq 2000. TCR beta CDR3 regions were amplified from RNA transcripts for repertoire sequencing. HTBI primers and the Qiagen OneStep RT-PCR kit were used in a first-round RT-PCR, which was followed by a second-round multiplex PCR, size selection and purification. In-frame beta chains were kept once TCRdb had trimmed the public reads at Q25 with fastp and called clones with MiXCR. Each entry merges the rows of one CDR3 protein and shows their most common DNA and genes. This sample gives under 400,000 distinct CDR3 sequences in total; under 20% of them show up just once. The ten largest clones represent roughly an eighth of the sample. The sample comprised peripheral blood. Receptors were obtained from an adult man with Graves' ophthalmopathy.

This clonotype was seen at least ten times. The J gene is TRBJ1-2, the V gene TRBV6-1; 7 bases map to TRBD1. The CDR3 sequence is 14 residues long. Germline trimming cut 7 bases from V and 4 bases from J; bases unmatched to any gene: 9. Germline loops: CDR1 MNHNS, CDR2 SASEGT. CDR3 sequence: CASTKGGLGYGYTF. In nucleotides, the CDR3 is TGTGCCAGCACCAAAGGGGGCTTGGGCTATGGCTACACCTTC.

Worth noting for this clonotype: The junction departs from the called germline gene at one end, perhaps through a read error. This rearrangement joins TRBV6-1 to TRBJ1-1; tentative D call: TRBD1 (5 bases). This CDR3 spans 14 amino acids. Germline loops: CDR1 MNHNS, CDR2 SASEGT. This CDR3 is CASSRKRQSTEAYF. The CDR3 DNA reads TGTGCCAGCAGCCGCAAACGACAGAGTACTGAAGCTTACTTT.

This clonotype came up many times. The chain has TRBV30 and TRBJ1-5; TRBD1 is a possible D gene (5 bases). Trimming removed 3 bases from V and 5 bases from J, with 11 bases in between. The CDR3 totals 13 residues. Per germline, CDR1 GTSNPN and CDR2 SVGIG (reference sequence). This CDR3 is CAWRQAVDQPQHF. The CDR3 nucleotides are TGTGCCTGGAGACAGGCAGTGGATCAGCCCCAGCATTTT.

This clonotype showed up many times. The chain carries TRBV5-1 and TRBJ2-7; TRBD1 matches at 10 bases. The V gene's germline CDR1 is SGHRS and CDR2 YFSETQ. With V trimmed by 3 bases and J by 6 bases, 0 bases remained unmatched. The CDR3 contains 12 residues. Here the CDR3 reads CASSWDRGEQYF. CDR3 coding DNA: TGCGCCAGCAGCTGGGACAGGGGCGAGCAGTACTTC.

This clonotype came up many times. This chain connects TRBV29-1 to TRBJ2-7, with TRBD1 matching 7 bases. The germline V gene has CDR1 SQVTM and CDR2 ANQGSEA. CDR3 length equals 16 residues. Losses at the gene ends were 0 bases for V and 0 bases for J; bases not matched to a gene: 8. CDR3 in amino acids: CSVEERDRKSSYEQYF. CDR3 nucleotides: TGCAGCGTTGAAGAAAGGGACAGAAAGTCCTCCTACGAGCAGTACTTC.

The CDR3 protein is CSVGLVETQYF. CDR3 in DNA: TGCAGCGTTGGGCTAGTAGAGACCCAGTACTTC. The rearrangement links TRBV29-1 to TRBJ2-5, with no clear D. This CDR3 contains 11 residues. Per germline, CDR1 SQVTM and CDR2 ANQGSEA. V lost 4 bases, J lost 4 bases, and 7 bases lay in between.

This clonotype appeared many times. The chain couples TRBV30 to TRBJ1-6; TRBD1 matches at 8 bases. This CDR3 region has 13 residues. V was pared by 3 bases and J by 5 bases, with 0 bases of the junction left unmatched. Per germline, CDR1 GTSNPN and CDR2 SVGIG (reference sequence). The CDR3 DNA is TGTGCCTGGAGGACAGGGGATAATTCACCCCTCCACTTT. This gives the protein CAWRTGDNSPLHF.

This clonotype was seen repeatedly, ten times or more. CDR3 DNA: TGTGCCAGCAGCCGACTAAGGGACAGCGGCGGTTATGGCTACACCTTC. Protein: CASSRLRDSGGYGYTF. The gene calls are TRBV11-1 and TRBJ1-2, with 7 bases that match TRBD1. CDR1 and CDR2 (germline): SGHAT, FQDESV (reference sequence). CDR3 length: 16 residues. V lost 5 bases, J lost 5 bases, and 14 bases stayed unmatched.

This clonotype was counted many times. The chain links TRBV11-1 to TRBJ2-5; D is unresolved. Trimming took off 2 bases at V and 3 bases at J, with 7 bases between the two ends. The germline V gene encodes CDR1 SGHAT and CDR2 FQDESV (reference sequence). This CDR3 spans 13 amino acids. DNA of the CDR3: TGTGCCAGCAGCTTATATACAGAAGAGACCCAGTACTTC. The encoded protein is CASSLYTEETQYF.

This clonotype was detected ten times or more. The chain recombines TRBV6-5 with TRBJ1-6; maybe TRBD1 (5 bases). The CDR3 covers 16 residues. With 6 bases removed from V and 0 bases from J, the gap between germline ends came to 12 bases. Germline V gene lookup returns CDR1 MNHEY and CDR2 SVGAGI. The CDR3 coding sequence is TGTGCCAGCAGCCACTCAAGGGGCTCCTATAATTCACCCCTCCACTTT. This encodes CASSHSRGSYNSPLHF.

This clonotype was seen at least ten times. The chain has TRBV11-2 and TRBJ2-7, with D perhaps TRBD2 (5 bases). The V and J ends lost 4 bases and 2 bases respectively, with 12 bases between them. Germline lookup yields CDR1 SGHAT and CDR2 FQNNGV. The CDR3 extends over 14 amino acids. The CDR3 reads CASSSWRAPYEQYF. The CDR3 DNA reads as TGTGCCAGCAGCTCGTGGCGGGCCCCCTACGAGCAGTACTTC.

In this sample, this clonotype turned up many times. CDR3 sequence: CASSTGSSQETQYF. CDR3 DNA sequence: TGTGCCAGCAGTACGGGGAGCAGCCAAGAGACCCAGTACTTC. The V gene is TRBV27, the J gene TRBJ2-5, with TRBD2 as a possible D gene (5 bases). The CDR3 loop spans 14 amino acids. Trimming left V 5 bases short and J 1 base short, with 11 bases between. Germline values: CDR1 MNHEY, CDR2 SMNVEV (reference sequence).

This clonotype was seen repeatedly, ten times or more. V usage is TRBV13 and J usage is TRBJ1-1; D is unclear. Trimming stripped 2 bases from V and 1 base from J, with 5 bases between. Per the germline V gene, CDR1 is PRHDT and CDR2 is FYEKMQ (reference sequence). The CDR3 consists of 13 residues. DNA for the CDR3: TGTGCCAGCAGCTTATCGAAGAACACTGAAGCTTTCTTT. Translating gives CASSLSKNTEAFF.

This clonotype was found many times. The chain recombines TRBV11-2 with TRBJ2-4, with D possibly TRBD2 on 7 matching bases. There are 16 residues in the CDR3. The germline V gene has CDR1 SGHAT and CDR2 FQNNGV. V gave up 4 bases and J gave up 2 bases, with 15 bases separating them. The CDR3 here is CASSWRRGRTKNIQYF. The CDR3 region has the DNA TGTGCCAGCAGCTGGAGGCGGGGGCGGACCAAAAACATTCAGTACTTC.

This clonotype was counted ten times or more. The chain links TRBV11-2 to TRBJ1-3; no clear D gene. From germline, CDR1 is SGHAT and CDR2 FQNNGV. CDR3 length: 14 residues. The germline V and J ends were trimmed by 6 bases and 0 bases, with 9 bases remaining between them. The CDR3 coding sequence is TGTGCCAGCAGACGCATAGTCTCTGGAAACACCATATATTTT. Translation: CASRRIVSGNTIYF.

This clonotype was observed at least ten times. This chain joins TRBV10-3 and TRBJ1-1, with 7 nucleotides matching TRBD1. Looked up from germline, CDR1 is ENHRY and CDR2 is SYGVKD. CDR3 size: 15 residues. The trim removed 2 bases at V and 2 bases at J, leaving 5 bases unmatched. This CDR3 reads CAISEPQGTNTEAFF. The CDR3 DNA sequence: TGTGCCATCAGTGAGCCACAGGGGACCAACACTGAAGCTTTCTTT.

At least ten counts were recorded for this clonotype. For the CDR3, the DNA is TGTGCCGGCCGGGGGAACTATGGCTACACCTTC. Protein product: CAGRGNYGYTF. V usage is TRBV30 and J usage is TRBJ1-2; TRBD1 is a possible D gene (5 bases). V was cut by 8 bases and J by 2 bases, with 9 bases left in between. Germline values: CDR1 GTSNPN, CDR2 SVGIG (reference sequence). The CDR3 is 11 residues long.

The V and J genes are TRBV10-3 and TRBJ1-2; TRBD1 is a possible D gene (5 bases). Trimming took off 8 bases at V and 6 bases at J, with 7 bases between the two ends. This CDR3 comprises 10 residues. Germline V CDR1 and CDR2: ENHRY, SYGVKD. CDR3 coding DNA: TGTGCCATCCGGGGGGATGGCTACACCTTC. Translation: CAIRGDGYTF.

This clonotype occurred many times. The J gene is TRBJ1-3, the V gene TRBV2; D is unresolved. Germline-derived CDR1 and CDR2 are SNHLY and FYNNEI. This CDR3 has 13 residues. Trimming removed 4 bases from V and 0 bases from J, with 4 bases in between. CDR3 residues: CASSGDSGNTIYF. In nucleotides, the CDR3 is TGTGCCAGCAGTGGAGACTCTGGAAACACCATATATTTT.